Below, 29 T cell receptor beta chains from the same sample are listed, as sequenced in a study of cytomegalovirus exposure and HLA in healthy donors. A multiplex PCR was run with 60 Vbeta primers and 13 Jbeta primers. The method was immunoSEQ multiplex PCR; TCRdb's version includes in-frame clones alone and lacks a portion of them. The sample's table shows approximately 110,000 clones. The sample taken for sequencing was PBMCs. The receptor set was obtained from a man aged 18 to 30 in good health and CMV-seronegative.

This sequence joins TRBV5-3 and TRBJ1-4, with D perhaps TRBD1 (5 bases). TRBV5-3 is annotated as an ORF whose role is uncertain. The V end was cut by 0 bases, the J end by 7 bases, with 13 bases between. There are 15 residues in the CDR3. The CDR3 bases are TGTGCCAGAAGCTTGGGTAGGGGAGGGATTGAAAAACTGTTTTTT. Translating it yields CARSLGRGGIEKLFF.

The chain recombines TRBV5-1 with TRBJ2-1, with 16 bases aligning to TRBD2. The trim removed 4 bases at V and 9 bases at J, leaving 7 bases unmatched. CDR3 length: 16 residues. CDR1 is SGHRS, CDR2 YFSETQ, per germline. Here the CDR3 reads CASSEGLAGGPGEQFF. CDR3 nucleotide sequence: TGCGCCAGCAGCGAGGGACTAGCGGGAGGGCCTGGTGAGCAGTTCTTC.

The rearrangement uses TRBV19 and TRBJ1-2; D is possibly TRBD1 (6 bases). This CDR3 comprises 15 residues. CDR1 and CDR2 (germline): LNHDA, SQIVND (reference sequence). V was trimmed by 6 bases and J by 5 bases, leaving 19 bases between them. This CDR3 is CASSSGQGREYGYTF. In DNA, the CDR3 is TGTGCCAGTAGCTCGGGGCAGGGGCGCGAATATGGCTACACCTTC.

This chain uses TRBV6-6 with TRBJ1-1; D is ambiguous. The V gene's germline CDR1 is MNHNY and CDR2 SVGAGI (reference sequence). This CDR3 has 14 amino acids. Between the trimmed V and J ends, which lost 7 bases and 1 base, there was a span of 13 bases. The CDR3 is CASTQKPGNTEAFF. CDR3 nucleotides: TGTGCCAGCACCCAAAAACCAGGGAACACTGAAGCTTTCTTT.

The gene calls are TRBV29-1 and TRBJ2-7; TRBD2 is a possible D gene (5 bases). Germline CDR1 and CDR2: SQVTM and ANQGSEA. The CDR3 sequence is 14 residues long. Trimming took 7 bases from V and 5 from J, leaving 21 bases between them. The CDR3, as DNA: TGCAGCGCCCAAGAGGGTGAGGCCCGGGACGAGCAGTACTTC. Translation: CSAQEGEARDEQYF.

V and J are TRBV18 and TRBJ2-3; tentative D call: TRBD2 (6 bases). CDR1 KGHSH and CDR2 LQKENI come from the germline V gene. The V gene lost 4 bases and the J gene lost 2 bases, with 10 bases spanning the gap. There are 14 residues in the CDR3. DNA of the CDR3: TGTGCCAGCTCACGGCGGGGCGCCACAGATACGCAGTATTTT. Translated: CASSRRGATDTQYF.

The chain links TRBV18 to TRBJ1-3, with a weak D call TRBD1 (5 bases). Trimming took 7 bases from V and 4 from J, leaving 17 bases between them. The CDR3 runs to 15 residues. Germline CDR1 KGHSH, CDR2 LQKENI. The CDR3 loop reads CASWALGGVGNTIYF. CDR3 DNA: TGTGCCAGCTGGGCGTTGGGGGGAGTCGGAAACACCATATATTTT.

The chain is built from TRBV19 and TRBJ1-1; possibly TRBD1 for D (5 bases). The V gene's germline CDR1 is LNHDA and CDR2 SQIVND (reference sequence). Deletions cut 1 base from V and 2 bases from J, with 8 bases between. The CDR3 extends over 14 amino acids. The CDR3 nucleotides read TGTGCCAGTAGTATAGGCAGGGTCAACACTGAAGCTTTCTTT. It is translated as CASSIGRVNTEAFF. Complete variable domain (other parts from reference TRBV19 and TRBJ1-1): DGGITQSPKYLFRKEGQNVTLSCEQNLNHDAMYWYRQDPGQGLRLIYYSQIVNDFQKGDIAEGYSVSREKKESFPLTVTSAQKNPTAFYLCASSIGRVNTEAFFGQGTRLTVV.

This chain connects TRBV5-6 to TRBJ1-2; D is ambiguous. The CDR3 is 15 residues long. The V gene lost 0 bases and the J gene lost 4 bases, with 13 bases spanning the gap. Germline assignment: CDR1 SGHDT and CDR2 YYEEEE. The CDR3 nucleotides are TGTGCCAGCAGCTTGGATCGGACTCTCGCCTATGGCTACACCTTC. Protein sequence: CASSLDRTLAYGYTF.

Written as DNA, the CDR3 is TGTGCCAGCAGTTCTCTTACAGGGGACCCCAACTATGGCTACACCTTC. Amino acids: CASSSLTGDPNYGYTF. The chain recombines TRBV27 with TRBJ1-2; 7 bases match TRBD1. This CDR3 has 16 amino acids. Germline CDR1 and CDR2: MNHEY and SMNVEV (reference sequence). Trimming cost V 4 bases and J 2 bases; bases outside gene matches: 10.

The chain uses TRBV7-3 and TRBJ2-6; 8 nucleotides line up with TRBD1. The CDR3 runs to 17 residues. The junction had 9 bases not matched to a gene; V was cut back by 4 bases and J by 4 bases. In germline, CDR1 is SGHTA, CDR2 FQGTGA. The DNA for the CDR3 is TGTGCCAGCAGCTCCACCAGACAGGGGCTCGGGGCCAACGTCCTGACTTTC. Translating it yields CASSSTRQGLGANVLTF.

To note about this clone: Other DNA sequences in this specimen translate into the identical CDR3. The chain is built from TRBV9 and TRBJ2-7, with 8 bases matching TRBD2. CDR1 and CDR2 from the germline V gene are SGDLS and YYNGEE. The V segment lost 4 bases and the J segment 3 bases; nucleotides outside the gene matches: 6. This CDR3 contains 14 residues. The CDR3 spells CASSPRTSSYEQYF. DNA for the CDR3: TGTGCCAGCAGCCCCCGGACTAGCAGCTACGAGCAGTACTTC.

The chain carries TRBV14 and TRBJ2-7, with TRBD1 as a possible D gene (5 bases). V lost 0 bases to trimming and J lost 0 bases, with 15 bases between them. Germline lookup yields CDR1 SGHDN and CDR2 FVKESK. The CDR3 covers 17 residues. CDR3 protein: CASSQDLSPGYSYEQYF. CDR3 coding DNA: TGTGCCAGCAGCCAAGATCTGTCGCCAGGGTACTCCTACGAGCAGTACTTC.

As concerns this clone: One junction end does not reproduce the germline sequence, and a read error may be involved. The rearrangement joins TRBV5-1 to TRBJ2-7, with D possibly TRBD1 on 5 matching bases. CDR1 and CDR2 from the germline V gene are SGHRS and YFSETQ. The CDR3 runs to 16 residues. The CDR3 DNA reads as TGCGCCAGCAGCTTGGCGGTAGGGGTCTCCGCCTACGAGCAGTCCTTC. Its protein is CASSLAVGVSAYEQSF.

The V gene is TRBV9, the J gene TRBJ2-1, with 10 bases aligning to TRBD2. There are 17 residues in the CDR3. Unmatched junction bases numbered 13, after V lost 0 bases and J lost 10 bases. Germline V gene data show CDR1 as SGDLS and CDR2 as YYNGEE. CDR3 DNA sequence: TGTGCCAGCAGCGTAGAAGGGAAGCGGGGGGGCCTTCAAGAGCAGTTCTTC. Translated: CASSVEGKRGGLQEQFF.

The gene calls are TRBV11-2 and TRBJ1-2; 7 bases match TRBD1. Germline CDR1 is SGHAT and CDR2 is FQNNGV. After removal of 5 bases from V and 5 bases from J, the junction contained 8 bases not matched to a gene. This CDR3 is 14 amino acids long. The CDR3 reads CASSTTGSLYGYTF. In DNA, the CDR3 is TGTGCCAGCAGCACGACAGGGTCTCTTTATGGCTACACCTTC.

The genes are TRBV7-9 and TRBJ2-2; TRBD2 might be the D (6 bases). Per germline, CDR1 SEHNR and CDR2 FQNEAQ (reference sequence). The CDR3 totals 15 residues. V lost 6 bases and J 3 bases, leaving 14 bases between the germline ends. The CDR3 nucleotides read TGTGCCAGCAGTAAAGTCGGAGGGGACACCGGGGAGCTGTTTTTT. Amino acid sequence: CASSKVGGDTGELFF.

This chain joins TRBV4-2 and TRBJ2-1, with 10 bases fitting TRBD2. Trimming removed 3 bases from V and 9 bases from J; junction bases left unmatched: 11. The germline V gene has CDR1 LGHNA and CDR2 YNFKEQ. This CDR3 region has 16 residues. CDR3 sequence (DNA): TGTGCCAGCAGCCACCCCCGCAGCGGGGGGGCCGGTGAGCAGTTCTTC. It translates to CASSHPRSGGAGEQFF.

CDR3 nucleotides: TGTGCCTGGAGTTTCCGGGGAGTTGGTGGAGCTTTCTTT. Its protein is CAWSFRGVGGAFF. This chain connects TRBV30 to TRBJ1-1, with D uncertain. V lost 2 bases and J 10 bases, leaving 17 bases between the germline ends. CDR3 length: 13 amino acids. Germline V CDR1 and CDR2: GTSNPN, SVGIG (reference sequence).

The chain combines TRBV27 with TRBJ2-5; 7 positions match TRBD1. The CDR3 extends over 14 amino acids. Germline V gene lookup returns CDR1 MNHEY and CDR2 SMNVEV (reference sequence). Trimming at V came to 6 bases and at J to 7 bases, leaving 11 bases not matched to a gene. This CDR3 reads CASRSLRDRGTQYF. The DNA of the CDR3 is TGTGCCAGCAGGTCTCTCCGGGACAGAGGGACCCAGTACTTC.

This sequence joins TRBV20-1 and TRBJ2-1; 7 positions agree with TRBD1. Per germline, CDR1 DFQATT and CDR2 SNEGSKA (reference sequence). This CDR3 is built from 11 residues. After removal of 4 bases from V and 15 bases from J, the junction contained 9 bases not matched to a gene. CDR3 DNA sequence: TGCAGTGCTATGAGGACAGGTTGTCTGTTCTTC. It specifies CSAMRTGCLFF.

This chain links TRBV9 with TRBJ1-5; TRBD1 aligns across 7 bases. V gave up 0 bases and J gave up 3 bases; unmatched junction bases: 6. CDR1 is SGDLS and CDR2 is YYNGEE in the germline V gene. CDR3 length equals 16 residues. The CDR3: CASSVGGTAFNQPQHF. Here the CDR3 DNA reads TGTGCCAGCAGCGTAGGAGGGACAGCGTTCAATCAGCCCCAGCATTTT.

The CDR3: CASSSGDSEKLFF. CDR3 sequence (DNA): TGCGCCAGCAGCTCGGGGGACAGCGAAAAACTGTTTTTT. The chain combines TRBV5-1 with TRBJ1-4; TRBD1 matches 7 bases. V gave up 3 bases and J gave up 8 bases; unmatched junction bases: 4. This CDR3 is built from 13 residues. CDR1 and CDR2 from the germline V gene are SGHRS and YFSETQ.

The V and J genes are TRBV19 and TRBJ1-2; D unclear. Between the trimmed V and J ends, which lost 0 bases and 4 bases, there was a span of 6 bases. The CDR3 is 13 residues long. Germline CDR1 reads LNHDA; CDR2 reads SQIVND (reference sequence). CDR3 sequence reads: CASSIELPYGYTF. The CDR3, as DNA: TGTGCCAGTAGTATAGAACTCCCCTATGGCTACACCTTC.

The V call is TRBV19, the J call TRBJ2-3; 10 bases line up with TRBD2. In germline, CDR1 is LNHDA, CDR2 SQIVND (reference sequence). The ends lost 7 bases at V and 0 bases at J; junction bases unmatched: 4. The CDR3 spans 15 residues. CDR3 residues: CASIPSGSSTDTQYF. The CDR3 DNA is TGTGCCAGTATCCCTAGCGGGAGCAGCACAGATACGCAGTATTTT.

The chain carries TRBV6-1 and TRBJ2-7; the match to TRBD2 covers 9 bases. This CDR3 region has 15 residues. Trimming removed 7 bases from V and 3 bases from J; junction bases left unmatched: 10. Germline loops: CDR1 MNHNS, CDR2 SASEGT. For the CDR3, the DNA is TGTGCCAGCACCCCCGGACTAGCGAGTTACTACGAGCAGTACTTC. Its protein is CASTPGLASYYEQYF.

This rearrangement joins TRBV28 to TRBJ2-3, with 10 bases matching TRBD2. Germline assignment: CDR1 MDHEN and CDR2 SYDVKM. The CDR3 is 16 residues long. The ends lost 6 bases at V and 0 bases at J; junction bases unmatched: 6. CDR3 in amino acids: CASSPGLADSTDTQYF. DNA for the CDR3: TGTGCCAGCAGCCCTGGACTAGCGGATAGCACAGATACGCAGTATTTT.

V usage is TRBV7-3 and J usage is TRBJ2-7; 7 bases align to TRBD1. Germline V lookup: CDR1 SGHTA, CDR2 FQGTGA. The V and J ends lost 5 bases and 7 bases, in that order; junction bases with no gene match: 11. The CDR3 has 14 residues. This CDR3 is CASSEGAQASEQYF. Written as DNA, the CDR3 is TGTGCCAGCAGCGAGGGGGCGCAGGCTAGTGAGCAGTACTTC. Full variable domain (rest looked up from reference TRBV7-3 and TRBJ2-7): GAGVSQTPSNKVTEKGKYVELRCDPISGHTALYWYRQSLGQGPEFLIYFQGTGAADDSGLPNDRFFAVRPEGSVSTLKIQRTERGDSAVYLCASSEGAQASEQYFGPGTRLTVT.

The chain couples TRBV7-9 to TRBJ1-5, with 8 bases fitting TRBD1. V was clipped by 6 bases and J by 7 bases; unmatched bases: 5. CDR3 length: 13 amino acids. Germline CDR1 and CDR2: SEHNR and FQNEAQ (reference sequence). CDR3 sequence: CASSPDRGQPQHF. In DNA, the CDR3 is TGTGCCAGCAGTCCTGACAGGGGACAGCCCCAGCATTTT.